Listed below are T cell receptor beta chains from one sample, sequenced in a study of shared clonotypes between healthy human individuals. Repertoires were generated with immunoSEQ multiplex PCR, while TCRdb's copy carries only in-frame clones and drops some. This sample has 1.5 million to 2.5 million clones; about 95% occur once, and the top ten carry 1.2%. The sample was naive CD8+ T cells sorted from blood. The receptor source for this set is a man aged 18-30 years in good health. Each CDR3 is given without its conserved first and last residue.

TRBJ2-7,TRBV5-1,ASSSGTGGEQY
TRBJ1-2,TRBV27,ASSFGRGGGYT
TRBJ2-7,TRBV2,ASSASGTIKYEQY
TRBJ2-7,TRBV27,ASSEKASGYEQY
TRBJ2-3,TRBV13,ASSLRAGDGDTQY
TRBJ1-6,TRBV15,ATSKQGNSPLH
TRBJ2-3,TRBV4-1,ASSQGVAGTDTQY
TRBJ1-1,TRBV2,ASSEWGPDTEAF
TRBJ2-5,TRBV5-4,ASSFEHKETQY
TRBJ2-1,TRBV10-3,AISVAGGPYNEQF
TRBJ1-2,TRBV5-4,ASSSPGQGDGYT
TRBJ2-7,TRBV27,ASSSTGGYEQY
TRBJ2-7,TRBV30,AWSVTSGGKYEQY
TRBJ2-1,TRBV19,ASSMAGGYEQF
TRBJ1-6,TRBV6-1,ASSEAPGQGNSPLH